This T cell receptor (beta chain) appears in the sequencing data of a study of T cell responses to AZD1222 COVID-19 vaccine. Overall study results and limits: Spike-spanning, vaccine-associated CD4 TCRs were dominant at 160-218 and 743-854. Only after the peak T cell response were repertoires sampled. Mostly white British, mostly female donors; authors suggested clonal diversity may be underestimated. Reports indicate that nearly half of spike-specific TCRs are directed at unmutated variant regions.

Some clones are missing from TCRdb's copy, which holds only in-frame ones; the method was immunoSEQ multiplex PCR. The sample has 170,000 or so clones, about 93% seen once; the top ten hold under 1.1%. To note about this clone: Its specificity is unknown.

In germline, CDR1 is MNHNY, CDR2 SVGAGI (reference sequence). CDR3 size: 15 residues. V lost 6 bases to trimming and J lost 3 bases; unmatched junction nucleotides: 9. The sequencing here drew on peripheral blood, taken 28 days after the second dose of the MenACWY control vaccine. The receptor comes from an adult who received the MenACWY meningococcal vaccine as a control. The rearrangement uses TRBV6-6 and TRBJ1-2; 8 nucleotides align to TRBD1. The CDR3 sequence is CASRRRSGQDYGYTF. The CDR3 coding sequence is TGTGCCAGCAGGCGCCGATCGGGACAGGACTATGGCTACACCTTC.